This T cell receptor (beta chain) was identified in a study of blood T cell repertoires in COVID-19. Overall study context: Donors in the United States, Italy and Spain gave samples during acute or convalescent COVID-19. In each case, the material was cDNA or gDNA derived from T cells, B-cell-depleted T cells, or PBMCs.

Assay: immunoSEQ multiplex PCR; the TCRdb copy retains only in-frame clones and omits some. The repertoire holds around 450,000 clones, nearly 90% seen once, with roughly 1.9% in the top ten. Looked up from germline, CDR1 is SGDLS and CDR2 is YYNGEE. The CDR3 runs 13 residues. The V and J ends lost 4 bases and 9 bases, in that order; junction bases with no gene match: 6. In terms of age and location, participants ranged from roughly 18 to 100 years and lived in under 30 US areas. The source material was PBMCs or T cells enriched from blood (not recorded which). This TCR derives from a woman under 30 with acute COVID-19. The genes are TRBV9 and TRBJ2-1; 8 bases are a match to TRBD2. The DNA of the CDR3 is TGTGCCAGCAGCCCACGGACTAGCAGTGAGCAGTTCTTC. It encodes CASSPRTSSEQFF. Together with reference TRBV9 and TRBJ2-1, the CDR3 gives the full variable domain: DSGVTQTPKHLITATGQRVTLRCSPRSGDLSVYWYQQSLDQGLQFLIQYYNGEERAKGNILERFSAQQFPDLHSELNLSSLELGDSALYFCASSPRTSSEQFFGPGTRLTVL.